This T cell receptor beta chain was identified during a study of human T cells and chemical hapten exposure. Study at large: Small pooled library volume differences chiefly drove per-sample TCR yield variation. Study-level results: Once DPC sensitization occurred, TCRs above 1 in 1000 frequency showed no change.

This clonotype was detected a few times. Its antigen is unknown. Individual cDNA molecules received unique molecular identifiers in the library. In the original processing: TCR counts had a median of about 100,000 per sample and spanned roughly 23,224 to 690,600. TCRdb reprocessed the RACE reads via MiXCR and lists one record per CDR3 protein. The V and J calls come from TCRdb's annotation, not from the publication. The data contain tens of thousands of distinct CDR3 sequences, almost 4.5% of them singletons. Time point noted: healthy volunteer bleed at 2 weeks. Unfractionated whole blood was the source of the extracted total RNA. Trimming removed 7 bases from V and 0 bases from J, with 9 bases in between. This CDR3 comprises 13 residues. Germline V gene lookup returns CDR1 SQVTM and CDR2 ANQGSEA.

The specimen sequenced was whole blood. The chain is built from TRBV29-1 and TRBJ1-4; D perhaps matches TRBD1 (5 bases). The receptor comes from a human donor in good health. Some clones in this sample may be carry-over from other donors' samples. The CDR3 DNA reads TGCAGCGGGCAGGGCGCAACTAATGAAAAACTGTTTTTT. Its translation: CSGQGATNEKLFF.